The rows below give T cell receptor beta chains drawn from one sample of a study of regulatory T cells in long-lasting Graves disease. One entry per CDR3 protein, called by TCRdb with MiXCR from the multiplex PCR reads. Of over 500,000 distinct CDR3 sequences in the sample, 15% to 20% are singletons; the top ten hold approximately 12%. In addition, the sample was reused for a study of T cells in Graves' hyperthyroidism and ophthalmopathy.

The material was peripheral blood mononuclear cells (PBMCs), obtained at new diagnosis, from a patient treated with antithyroid drugs. The source is a man aged 18-30 years with Graves disease. CDR3s include the opening cysteine and the closing phenylalanine or tryptophan. A D gene is named only where the DNA matches it firmly. Expanded clones are given a class, and other clones once, few, many or no size at all.

d_gene | j_gene | abundance | v_gene | CDR3aa | CDR3nt
TRBD1 | TRBJ2-3 | many | TRBV6-2/TRBV6-3 | CASARLGTGGFRTDTQYF | TGTGCCAGCGCCCGACTCGGGACAGGGGGTTTTAGGACAGATACGCAGTATTTT
TRBD1 | TRBJ2-7 | many | TRBV28 | CASSHGQGYEQYF | TGTGCCAGCAGTCACGGACAGGGGTACGAGCAGTACTTC
TRBD2 | TRBJ2-1 | few | TRBV11-2 | CASSTGGASGRSEQFF | TGTGCCAGCAGCACAGGCGGGGCTAGCGGGAGATCTGAGCAGTTCTTC
TRBD2 | TRBJ2-7 | NA | TRBV29-1 | CSVILTSGYEQYF | TGCAGCGTTATTCTCACTAGCGGCTACGAGCAGTACTTC
TRBD2 | TRBJ2-3 | many | TRBV6-2/TRBV6-3 | CASSYAREVSDTQYF | TGTGCCAGCAGTTACGCGCGGGAGGTTTCAGATACGCAGTATTTT
TRBD2 | TRBJ2-5 | many | TRBV6-1 | CASRQGLAEETQYF | TGTGCCAGCAGGCAGGGACTAGCAGAAGAGACCCAGTACTTC
TRBD2 | TRBJ2-5 | few | TRBV24-1 | CATSDSSTGLAIQETQYF | TGTGCCACCAGTGATTCGAGCACGGGACTAGCGATACAAGAGACCCAGTACTTC
NA | TRBJ2-1 | many | TRBV12-3/TRBV12-4 | CASSLRTEQFF | TGTGCCAGCAGTTTAAGAACTGAGCAGTTCTTC
NA | TRBJ2-1 | NA | TRBV5-1 | CASSLQGSYNGQFF | TGCGCCAGCAGCCTCCAAGGAAGTTACAATGGGCAGTTCTTC
NA | TRBJ2-1 | many | TRBV30 | CAWSVRPSAYNEQFF | TGTGCCTGGAGTGTACGGCCCTCCGCCTACAATGAGCAGTTCTTC
NA | TRBJ2-3 | many | TRBV7-3 | CASSNGRLTDTQYF | TGTGCCAGCAGCAACGGGAGACTGACAGATACGCAGTATTTT